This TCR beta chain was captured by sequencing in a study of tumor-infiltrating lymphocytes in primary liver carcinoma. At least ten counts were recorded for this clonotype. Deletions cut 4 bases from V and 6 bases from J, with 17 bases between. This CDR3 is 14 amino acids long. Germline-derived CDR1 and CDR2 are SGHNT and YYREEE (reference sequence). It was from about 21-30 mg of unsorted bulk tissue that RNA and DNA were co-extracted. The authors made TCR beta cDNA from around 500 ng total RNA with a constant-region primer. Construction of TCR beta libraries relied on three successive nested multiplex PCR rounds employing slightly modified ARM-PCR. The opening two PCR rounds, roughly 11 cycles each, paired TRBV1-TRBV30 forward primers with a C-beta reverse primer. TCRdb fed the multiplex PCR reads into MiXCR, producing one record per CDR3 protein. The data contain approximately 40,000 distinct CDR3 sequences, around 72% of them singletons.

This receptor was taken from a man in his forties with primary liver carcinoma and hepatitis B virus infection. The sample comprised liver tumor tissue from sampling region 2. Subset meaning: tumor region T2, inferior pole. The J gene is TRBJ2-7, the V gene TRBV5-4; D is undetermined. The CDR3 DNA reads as TGTGCCAGCAGCCCCGACCTCTCATCCAGCGAGCAGTACTTC. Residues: CASSPDLSSSEQYF.